This entry lists 6 T cell receptor beta chains sequenced from one sample in a study of blood T cell repertoires in COVID-19. Clones were sequenced by immunoSEQ multiplex PCR, and TCRdb holds only the in-frame ones, with some missing. The table records 300,000 to 350,000 clones, roughly 86% of them present only once. The sample was peripheral blood. The receptor source for this set is a man aged 30 to 45 with COVID-19, enrolled during active disease.

The chain employs TRBV20-1 and TRBJ2-7, with D perhaps TRBD1 (5 bases). This CDR3 contains 10 residues. The V end was cut by 5 bases, the J end by 7 bases, with 9 bases between. The V gene's germline CDR1 is DFQATT and CDR2 SNEGSKA (reference sequence). CDR3 DNA sequence: TGCAGTGCTCCAGGGCCTGAGCAGTACTTC. The encoded protein is CSAPGPEQYF.

This clone was seen just once. At one end, the junction sequence differs from germline, possibly due to a read error. V and J are TRBV15 and TRBJ2-5; D is unclear. The CDR3 runs to 15 residues. CDR1 is LNHNV and CDR2 is YYDKDF in the germline V gene (reference sequence). Here the CDR3 reads CATSRDYSPQEAQYF. The CDR3 nucleotides read TGTGCCACCAGCAGAGATTATTCCCCCCAAGAGGCCCAGTACTTC.

V and J are TRBV30 and TRBJ2-1, with D maybe TRBD2 (6 bases). This CDR3 region has 14 residues. Deletions cut 1 base from V and 5 bases from J, with 12 bases between. The germline CDR1 and CDR2 sequences are GTSNPN and SVGIG (reference sequence). CDR3: CAWSGGGGDNEQFF. CDR3 coding DNA: TGTGCCTGGAGTGGGGGCGGCGGGGACAATGAGCAGTTCTTC.

CDR3 protein: CASSLVSVVIYYNEQFF. The CDR3 DNA follows: TGTGCCAGCAGCTTGGTATCTGTGGTCATCTACTACAATGAGCAGTTCTTC. The V and J genes are TRBV5-8 and TRBJ2-1; unclear D gene. This CDR3 is built from 17 residues. CDR1 is SGHTS, CDR2 YDEGEE, per germline. The V gene lost 0 bases and the J gene lost 3 bases, with 16 bases spanning the gap.

The chain employs TRBV4-1 and TRBJ1-3, with D perhaps TRBD1 (5 bases). Looked up from germline, CDR1 is MGHRA and CDR2 is YSYEKL. This CDR3 contains 14 residues. V was pared by 3 bases and J by 1 base, with 7 bases between. DNA for the CDR3: TGCGCCAGCAGCCAGGGGCATTCTGGAAACACCATATATTTT. It codes for CASSQGHSGNTIYF.

The chain has TRBV6-6 and TRBJ1-2; 9 bases match TRBD1. The trim removed 5 bases at V and 3 bases at J, leaving 1 base unmatched. There are 13 residues in the CDR3. CDR1 and CDR2 (germline): MNHNY, SVGAGI (reference sequence). The CDR3 loop reads CASSRDRDYGYTF. The CDR3 DNA reads TGTGCCAGCAGTCGGGACAGGGACTATGGCTACACCTTC.